Each of the 22 T cell receptor beta chains below was sequenced from the same sample in a study of T cells expressing NK-cell markers. Reprocessing the 5' RACE reads, TCRdb reports a single entry for every CDR3 protein and omits DNA. This sample's table reports around 550,000 distinct CDR3 sequences. The sample taken for sequencing was blood T cells: a sorted CD56 or NKG2C T cell subset, CD4+ or CD8+ T cells, or bulk PBMC T cells (not recorded which). These receptors all come from a man aged 18 to 29 in good health.

This chain links TRBV10-2 with TRBJ2-5; TCRdb calls TRBD2, which cannot be checked without DNA. The CDR3 runs to 17 residues. The germline V gene has CDR1 WSHSY and CDR2 SAAADI. The CDR3 loop is CASRATSGSLVGETQYF.

The CDR3: CASSLSSASRKNIQYF. This chain links TRBV5-1 with TRBJ2-4; TCRdb indicates TRBD2, and absent DNA this call remains unverified. The CDR3 has 16 amino acids. The germline CDR1 and CDR2 sequences are SGHRS and YFSETQ.

V usage is TRBV7-9 and J usage is TRBJ2-1; TCRdb's D call, TRBD2, is unchecked because there is no DNA. The V gene's germline CDR1 is SEHNR and CDR2 FQNEAQ (reference sequence). CDR3 length equals 17 residues. CDR3 sequence: CASSPSGLAGSYNEQFF. The whole variable domain, remainder taken from reference TRBV7-9 and TRBJ2-1, is DTGVSQNPRHKITKRGQNVTFRCDPISEHNRLYWYRQTLGQGPEFLTYFQNEAQLEKSRLLSDRFSAERPKGSFSTLEIQRTEQGDSAMYLCASSPSGLAGSYNEQFFGPGTRLTVL.

The V call is TRBV5-5, the J call TRBJ1-3; TCRdb's D call, TRBD1, is unchecked because there is no DNA. The CDR3 extends over 15 amino acids. CDR1 is SGHKS and CDR2 is YYEKEE in the germline V gene (reference sequence). CDR3 protein: CASSARDRAGNTIYF.

The chain recombines TRBV11-2 with TRBJ2-6. The CDR3 runs 15 residues. The germline gives CDR1 SGHAT, CDR2 FQNNGV. The CDR3 here is CASSSPGSGANVLTF.

This chain uses TRBV18 with TRBJ2-1. This CDR3 is built from 16 residues. Germline CDR1 and CDR2: KGHSH and LQKENI. CDR3 in amino acids: CASSPGSGRADNEQFF.

V gene TRBV2 combines with J gene TRBJ2-3; no DNA is available, so the TRBD1 call from TCRdb remains unchecked. Per the germline V gene, CDR1 is SNHLY and CDR2 is FYNNEI. CDR3 size: 14 residues. CDR3 residues: CASPADRGADTQYF.

The chain recombines TRBV4-1 with TRBJ1-3. CDR1 and CDR2 (germline): MGHRA, YSYEKL. The CDR3 contains 16 residues. This chain's CDR3 is CASSQAVMLVGNTIYF.

The CDR3 is CSVAGDRETDTQYF. This sequence joins TRBV29-1 and TRBJ2-3; TCRdb's D gene call, TRBD1, goes unchecked for lack of DNA. Per the germline V gene, CDR1 is SQVTM and CDR2 is ANQGSEA. The CDR3 loop spans 14 amino acids.

The genes are TRBV29-1 and TRBJ2-5; without DNA, the TCRdb call of TRBD2 cannot be checked. Germline assignment: CDR1 SQVTM and CDR2 ANQGSEA. The CDR3 totals 15 residues. The CDR3 loop reads CSVDGIAEIQETQYF.

The chain carries TRBV9 and TRBJ2-3. The CDR3 has 12 residues. Germline loops: CDR1 SGDLS, CDR2 YYNGEE. This CDR3 reads CASSVVTESQYF.

This rearrangement joins TRBV28 to TRBJ2-2; as DNA is missing, the TRBD2 call by TCRdb cannot be tested. Germline values: CDR1 MDHEN, CDR2 SYDVKM. The CDR3 runs to 17 residues. This CDR3 reads CASSPLLGRGSAGELFF.

V gene TRBV12-3 or TRBV12-4 combines with J gene TRBJ2-1; TCRdb designates TRBD1, a call that cannot be tested without DNA. The CDR3 runs 16 residues. CDR3 sequence reads: CASSLVLAGAYNEQFF.

V gene TRBV5-6 combines with J gene TRBJ1-3; TCRdb indicates TRBD1, and absent DNA this call remains unverified. This CDR3 region has 14 residues. CDR1 and CDR2 (germline): SGHDT, YYEEEE. The CDR3 reads CASSKGVRGNTIYF.

The chain combines TRBV20-1 with TRBJ1-5. Germline values: CDR1 DFQATT, CDR2 SNEGSKA (reference sequence). The CDR3 extends over 14 amino acids. The CDR3 loop reads CSASNRVGNQPQHF.

This chain connects TRBV28 to TRBJ2-7; TCRdb indicates TRBD2, and absent DNA this call remains unverified. Germline CDR1 is MDHEN and CDR2 is SYDVKM. The CDR3 sequence is 15 residues long. CDR3 region: CASSPTTSAVREQYF.

J is TRBJ2-1 and V is TRBV5-6; the TCRdb D gene call, TRBD1, has no DNA to confirm it. The CDR3 has 16 residues. CDR1 and CDR2 (germline): SGHDT, YYEEEE. The CDR3 sequence is CASSHQGQGSWHEQFF.

The chain uses TRBV20-1 and TRBJ1-3; TCRdb lists TRBD1, though no DNA is available to test this call. Germline V gene sequence: CDR1 DFQATT, CDR2 SNEGSKA (reference sequence). The length of the CDR3 is 12 residues. CDR3 protein: CSARDRANTIYF.

V usage is TRBV5-5 and J usage is TRBJ2-7; TCRdb's D call of TRBD1 is untestable without DNA. Germline loops: CDR1 SGHKS, CDR2 YYEKEE (reference sequence). The length of the CDR3 is 15 residues. CDR3 protein: CASSMKTGGGYEQYF.

V gene TRBV10-1 combines with J gene TRBJ2-2. This CDR3 spans 13 amino acids. Per germline, CDR1 WNHNN and CDR2 SYGVQD (reference sequence). The CDR3 protein is CASSRGNTGELFF.

The gene calls are TRBV9 and TRBJ2-1; TCRdb's D call, TRBD1, is unchecked because there is no DNA. Germline assignment: CDR1 SGDLS and CDR2 YYNGEE. The CDR3 has 15 amino acids. CDR3 loop: CASSVSGGASNEQFF. The variable domain in full, with the rest retrieved from reference TRBV9 and TRBJ2-1, is DSGVTQTPKHLITATGQRVTLRCSPRSGDLSVYWYQQSLDQGLQFLIQYYNGEERAKGNILERFSAQQFPDLHSELNLSSLELGDSALYFCASSVSGGASNEQFFGPGTRLTVL.

The V call is TRBV9, the J call TRBJ2-3; the D gene TCRdb calls, TRBD2, cannot be checked with no DNA. CDR1 and CDR2 (germline): SGDLS, YYNGEE. CDR3 length: 16 amino acids. CDR3 sequence reads: CASSYEEGRFTDTQYF.